The rows below give T cell receptor beta chains drawn from one sample of a study of shared clonotypes between healthy human individuals. Clones were read by immunoSEQ multiplex PCR, and TCRdb kept only the in-frame ones, dropping some. The sample holds hundreds of thousands of clones, about 80% seen once. Sample: PBMCs. The receptors derive from a woman in her 40s in good health. Some clones in this sample may be carry-over from other donors' samples. CDR3s include the opening cysteine and the closing phenylalanine or tryptophan. A D gene is named only where the DNA matches it firmly. Only some rows state a clone size, as once, few, many or a class for expanded clones.

d_call	clone_size	v_call	j_call	cdr3_aa	cdr3_nt
.	.	TRBV5-6	TRBJ2-1	CASSWGNEQFF	TGTGCCAGCAGCTGGGGCAATGAGCAGTTCTTC
TRBD2	.	TRBV19	TRBJ2-1	CASSMLAGVSPNEQFF	TGTGCCAGTAGTATGCTAGCGGGAGTTTCCCCTAATGAGCAGTTCTTC
TRBD1	.	TRBV9	TRBJ2-2	CASSVRTGNTGELFF	TGTGCCAGCAGCGTAAGGACAGGAAACACCGGGGAGCTGTTTTTT
TRBD2	.	TRBV5-4	TRBJ2-5	CASSLVGGGAETQYF	TGTGCCAGCAGCTTGGTGGGCGGGGGAGCGGAGACCCAGTACTTC
TRBD1	.	TRBV7-3	TRBJ1-5	CASSLRTGIGSNQPQHF	TGTGCCAGCAGCTTACGGACAGGGATTGGGTCCAATCAGCCCCAGCATTTT
.	.	TRBV19	TRBJ2-7	CASSSHRTSYEQYF	TGTGCCAGTAGTTCGCACAGAACCTCCTACGAGCAGTACTTC
.	.	TRBV28	TRBJ1-5	CASSFGRNQPQHF	TGTGCCAGCAGTTTCGGTAGGAATCAGCCCCAGCATTTT
TRBD2	few	TRBV28	TRBJ2-5	CASRRTSGQETQYF	TGTGCCAGCAGGAGGACTAGCGGCCAAGAGACCCAGTACTTC
TRBD1	.	TRBV5-1	TRBJ2-5	CASSDRASETQYF	TGCGCCAGCTCGGACAGGGCGAGTGAGACCCAGTACTTC
.	.	TRBV30	TRBJ2-3	CAWSGLSRTDTQYF	TGTGCCTGGAGTGGCTTATCCCGCACAGATACGCAGTATTTT
.	.	TRBV29-1	TRBJ2-7	CSATGRGTSYEQYF	TGCAGCGCCACTGGTCGCGGGACTTCCTACGAGCAGTACTTC
.	.	TRBV4-3	TRBJ2-3	CASSPFGQTTDTQYF	TGCGCCAGCAGCCCCTTCGGACAGACTACAGATACGCAGTATTTT
TRBD2	.	TRBV6-1	TRBJ2-7	CASSDSGRLQYF	TGTGCCAGCAGTGATAGCGGGAGGTTACAGTACTTC
.	.	TRBV9	TRBJ2-7	CAETRLSYEQYF	TGTGCCGAGACCCGCCTCTCCTACGAGCAGTACTTC
TRBD1	.	TRBV12-5	TRBJ2-5	CASGSSRTGPQETQYF	TGTGCTAGTGGTTCCTCTAGGACAGGTCCTCAAGAGACCCAGTACTTC
TRBD1	.	TRBV2	TRBJ2-7	CASSEASPGQGYEQYF	TGTGCCAGCAGTGAAGCCTCCCCAGGACAGGGCTACGAGCAGTACTTC
.	.	TRBV6-6	TRBJ2-1	CASSYSEYNEQFF	TGTGCCAGCAGTTACTCCGAATACAATGAGCAGTTCTTC
TRBD1	.	TRBV11-1	TRBJ1-1	CASSSGQGRGTNTEAFF	TGTGCCAGCAGCTCGGGACAGGGAAGAGGTACGAACACTGAAGCTTTCTTT
TRBD2	once	TRBV19	TRBJ2-1	CASSTRGLAGINSYNEQFF	TGTGCCAGTAGTACTAGGGGACTAGCGGGAATTAATTCTTACAATGAGCAGTTCTTC
TRBD1	once	TRBV27	TRBJ1-1	CASSIHRGGTEAFF	TGTGCCAGCAGTATCCACAGGGGGGGAACTGAAGCTTTCTTT
.	.	TRBV6-4	TRBJ2-7	CATNRGGGRLGEQYF	TGTGCCACCAACCGGGGAGGGGGGAGGTTGGGCGAGCAGTACTTC
TRBD2	.	TRBV27	TRBJ2-1	CASSSLAGGLWSSYNEQFF	TGTGCCAGCAGTTCACTCGCGGGAGGGCTTTGGAGCTCCTACAATGAGCAGTTCTTC
.	.	TRBV6-5	TRBJ1-1	CASSSPGQAYEAFF	TGTGCCAGCAGCTCCCCCGGGCAGGCCTATGAAGCTTTCTTT
.	.	TRBV6-5	TRBJ2-1	CASSSIYNEQFF	TGTGCCAGCAGCTCGATTTACAATGAGCAGTTCTTC
.	.	TRBV28	TRBJ2-2	CASSSPGTENTGELFF	TGTGCCAGCAGTTCCCCCGGGACCGAGAACACCGGGGAGCTGTTTTTT
.	.	TRBV6-1	TRBJ2-3	CASSLGGAATDTQYF	TGTGCCAGCAGTTTAGGGGGAGCAGCCACAGATACGCAGTATTTT
TRBD2	.	TRBV19	TRBJ2-1	CASSMSAGGSYNEQFF	TGTGCCAGTAGTATGTCGGCGGGAGGATCCTACAATGAGCAGTTCTTC
TRBD2	.	TRBV5-1	TRBJ2-1	CASSRQASGSSYNEQFF	TGCGCCAGCAGCAGACAAGCTAGCGGGTCATCCTACAATGAGCAGTTCTTC
TRBD2	.	TRBV4-2	TRBJ2-7	CASSQAAGGPSEQYF	TGTGCCAGCAGCCAAGCTGCGGGAGGGCCGAGCGAGCAGTACTTC
TRBD2	.	TRBV4-3	TRBJ2-1	CASSQGLAVYNEQFF	TGCGCCAGCAGCCAAGGGCTAGCGGTGTACAATGAGCAGTTCTTC
.	.	TRBV9	TRBJ1-3	CASSVSAAGVSGNTIYF	TGTGCCAGCAGCGTATCCGCAGCAGGAGTCTCTGGAAACACCATATATTTT
.	.	TRBV6-6	TRBJ2-7	CASSRLRGSYEQYF	TGTGCCAGCAGTCGCCTCCGGGGATCCTACGAGCAGTACTTC
TRBD1	.	TRBV7-2	TRBJ1-1	CASSLQGAETEAFF	TGTGCCAGCAGCCTACAGGGGGCCGAGACTGAAGCTTTCTTT
TRBD1	.	TRBV7-9	TRBJ2-7	CATRGGTGGSEQYF	TGTGCCACCCGTGGGGGGACAGGGGGATCCGAGCAGTACTTC
.	.	TRBV28	TRBJ2-7	CALRDGTNGEQYF	TGTGCCCTCCGCGATGGCACCAACGGGGAGCAGTACTTC
.	.	TRBV9	TRBJ1-1	CASRPSLNTEAFF	TGTGCCAGCAGACCCTCTTTGAACACTGAAGCTTTCTTT
.	many	TRBV1	TRBJ2-7	CTSSQVGLAGSEQYF	TGCACCAGCAGCCAAGTGGGACTAGCTGGTAGCGAGCAGTACTTC